The T cell receptor (beta chain) described here comes from a study of metastatic and nonmetastatic thyroid tumors (dated by TCRdb to 2020 to 2021). With regard to the full study: For patients with malignant and with benign thyroid disease, the researchers compared repertoires between peripheral blood samples and tumor or nodule tissue samples. The study at large found these results: TCR beta diversity was reported as significantly higher in malignant tumors than in benign nodules, in both blood and tumor samples.

CDR1 MGHRA and CDR2 YSYEKL were looked up in the germline V gene. The CDR3 runs 15 residues from the cysteine to the phenylalanine. The CDR3 DNA has 45 bases and is translated from base 1. The protocol used for the library was PCR. The run used an Illumina HiSeq 4000. High-throughput sequencing was used to profile the TCR beta-chain CDR3 region of every patient. Processing in the source paper ran as follows. Drawing on CDR3 differences between clinicopathological groups, the researchers built a classifier meant to tell apart patients with distant-metastatic papillary thyroid cancer. The Shannon index was used to assess repertoire diversity, and the Morisita-Horn index was used to assess tumor-blood repertoire similarity. TCRdb cleaned the public reads at Q25 with fastp, built clones with MiXCR and kept in-frame beta chains. The V and J calls come from TCRdb's annotation, not from the publication. Here the sample has under 45,000 clones; 28% occur a single time. Of the sample, 9.9% falls within the top ten clones.

This clone appeared many times. The target of this receptor is not known. The germline gene is not matched at one end of the junction; a read error may be the cause. None of the patients had been given any treatment before thyroid surgery. Using T-cell receptor beta sequencing, the researchers looked back retrospectively at clinical samples from patients, gathered between about 2011 and 2019. Recombination linked TRBV4-1 to TRBJ1-5, with TRBD1 as a weak D call on 5 bases. What was sequenced was blood. The clonotype comes from a male donor with papillary thyroid cancer or a benign thyroid nodule (not recorded which). Some clones in this sample may be carry-over from other donors' samples. The DNA is as follows: TGCGCCGGCAGCCTCCTGGGACTGGCGAAGCAGCCCCAGCATTTT. It specifies CAGSLLGLAKQPQHF.